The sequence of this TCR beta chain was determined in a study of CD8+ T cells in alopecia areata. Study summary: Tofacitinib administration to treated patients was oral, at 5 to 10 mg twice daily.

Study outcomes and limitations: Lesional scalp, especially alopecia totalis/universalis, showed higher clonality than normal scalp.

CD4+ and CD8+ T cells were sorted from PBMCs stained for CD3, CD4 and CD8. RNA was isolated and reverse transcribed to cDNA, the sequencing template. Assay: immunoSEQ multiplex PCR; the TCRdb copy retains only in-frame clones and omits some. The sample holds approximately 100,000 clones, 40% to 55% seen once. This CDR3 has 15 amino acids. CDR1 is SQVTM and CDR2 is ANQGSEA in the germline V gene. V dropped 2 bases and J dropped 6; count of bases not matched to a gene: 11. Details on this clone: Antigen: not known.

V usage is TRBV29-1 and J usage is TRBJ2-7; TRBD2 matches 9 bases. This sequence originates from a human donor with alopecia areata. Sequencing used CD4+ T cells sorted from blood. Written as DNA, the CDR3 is TGCAGCGTTGAAAGGCTAGCGGGAACCCCAGGCGAGCAGTACTTC. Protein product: CSVERLAGTPGEQYF.